The 30 T cell receptor beta chains below all came from one sample that was sequenced in a study of Ad26.COV2.S vaccination and SARS-CoV-2 variants (dated by TCRdb to the early 2020s). In light of the paper, this sample's treatment or condition label describes: 19 received Ad26.COV2.S at low or high dose, single or two shots; about 5 received placebo; per-sample allocation not given. Repertoires of vaccine and placebo recipients were sequenced from samples taken on day 63 after the first injection. Preparation of the library involved the immunoSEQ multiplex PCR assay. The source is immuneACCESS, and TCRdb retained only in-frame sequences with V and J called. Part of the clones is not carried over; for the studies checked, unresolved V genes explain less than half of this, and the remainder is unexplained. Across this sample there are some 340,000 clones, with about 86% seen only once. The top ten clonotypes cover 1.5% to 2% of the sample.

The sequences come from peripheral blood, collected in a trial of Ad26.COV2.S vaccine versus placebo. The origin of the receptors is a person aged 18 to 65 who received the Ad26.COV2.S COVID-19 vaccine or a placebo.

This clone turned up a few times. Here the CDR3 DNA reads TGTGCCAGCAGCCAAGGGCGGGACGGTCATGGCTACACCTTC. Protein sequence: CASSQGRDGHGYTF. The V gene is TRBV3-1 (or the pseudogene TRBV3-2), the J gene TRBJ1-2; the D gene is possibly TRBD1 (5 bases). The CDR3 length is 14 residues. V was pared by 1 base and J by 6 bases, with 12 bases between. CDR1 is LGHDT and CDR2 is YNNKEL in the germline V gene (reference sequence).

The chain recombines TRBV7-3 with TRBJ1-5; 9 positions agree with TRBD1. V shed 1 base and J 8 bases; nucleotides not matched to a gene: 6. The CDR3 runs 15 residues. Per the germline V gene, CDR1 is SGHTA and CDR2 is FQGTGA. The CDR3 region has the DNA TGTGCCAGCAGCTTAAAGGGACAGGGACTGGAGCCCCAGCATTTT. It translates to CASSLKGQGLEPQHF. The full variable domain, in which reference TRBV7-3 and TRBJ1-5 provide the parts outside the CDR3, is GAGVSQTPSNKVTEKGKYVELRCDPISGHTALYWYRQSLGQGPEFLIYFQGTGAADDSGLPNDRFFAVRPEGSVSTLKIQRTERGDSAVYLCASSLKGQGLEPQHFGDGTRLSIL.

The chain carries TRBV11-2 and TRBJ2-7, with 8 bases fitting TRBD1. Per the germline V gene, CDR1 is SGHAT and CDR2 is FQNNGV. The CDR3 runs to 14 residues. Trimming took 5 bases from V and 7 from J; bases not matched to a gene: 10. The CDR3 coding sequence is TGTGCCAGCAGCATTACCGGGACAGGTAGGGAGCAGTACTTC. Its translation: CASSITGTGREQYF.

J is TRBJ1-2 and V is TRBV9; weak D call: TRBD1 (5 bases). The CDR3 totals 13 residues. Germline V gene lookup returns CDR1 SGDLS and CDR2 YYNGEE. Trimming left V 7 bases short and J 5 bases short, with 15 bases between. The CDR3 coding sequence is TGTGCCAGCGCTGGACATCCTGGTTATGGCTACACCTTC. It specifies CASAGHPGYGYTF.

As concerns this clone: Other DNA sequences in this sample translate to the same CDR3. J is TRBJ1-1 and V is TRBV6-5; possibly TRBD1 for D (5 bases). In germline, CDR1 is MNHEY, CDR2 SVGAGI. V lost 6 bases and J 3 bases, leaving 8 bases between the germline ends. This CDR3 is 12 amino acids long. As DNA, the CDR3 is TGTGCCAGCAGGGGACGGGACACTGAAGCTTTCTTT. It is translated as CASRGRDTEAFF.

The J gene is TRBJ1-1, the V gene TRBV5-1, with 8 nucleotides matching TRBD1. V shed 7 bases, J shed 0 bases, and the junction held 2 bases outside the gene matches. Germline V lookup: CDR1 SGHRS, CDR2 YFSETQ. This CDR3 region has 13 residues. Here the CDR3 DNA reads TGCGCCAGCGGGGACAGGATGAACACTGAAGCTTTCTTT. The encoded protein is CASGDRMNTEAFF.

This chain links TRBV10-3 with TRBJ1-1; 10 positions agree with TRBD1. The CDR3 consists of 18 residues. Trimming took 3 bases from V and 4 from J; bases not matched to a gene: 14. Germline loops: CDR1 ENHRY, CDR2 SYGVKD. The CDR3 protein is CAISDPVDRGRRSTEAFF. The CDR3 DNA follows: TGTGCCATCAGTGATCCCGTTGACAGGGGGCGGCGGAGCACTGAAGCTTTCTTT.

The gene calls are TRBV4-1 and TRBJ2-3; 8 positions match TRBD2. Trimming removed 0 bases from V and 5 bases from J; junction bases left unmatched: 4. Germline CDR1 reads MGHRA; CDR2 reads YSYEKL. CDR3 length: 15 amino acids. The CDR3 DNA is TGCGCCAGCAGCCAAGACGGGGGGGCCGGAGATACGCAGTATTTT. It is translated as CASSQDGGAGDTQYF.

The rearrangement links TRBV5-8 to TRBJ2-3, with 8 bases identical to TRBD2. The CDR3 consists of 15 residues. Germline-derived CDR1 and CDR2 are SGHTS and YDEGEE. Unmatched junction bases numbered 6, after V lost 0 bases and J lost 6 bases. CDR3 region: CASSLGRGGQDTQYF. The CDR3 DNA reads as TGTGCCAGCAGCTTGGGCCGGGGGGGCCAGGATACGCAGTATTTT.

The V gene is TRBV5-4, the J gene TRBJ2-7, with 10 nucleotides matching TRBD2. The CDR3 runs 14 residues. Germline lookup yields CDR1 SGHNT and CDR2 YYREEE (reference sequence). Trimming took 2 bases from V and 4 from J; bases not matched to a gene: 3. This CDR3 is CASSFASGGYEQYF. CDR3 in DNA: TGTGCCAGCAGCTTCGCTAGCGGGGGTTACGAGCAGTACTTC.

The rearrangement links TRBV19 to TRBJ1-2; 10 bases align to TRBD1. V lost 5 bases to trimming and J lost 7 bases; unmatched junction nucleotides: 10. There are 15 residues in the CDR3. Germline V gene data show CDR1 as LNHDA and CDR2 as SQIVND (reference sequence). CDR3 nucleotides: TGTGCCAGTAGTGGCGGCGGGACAGGGGTTGGTGGCTACACCTTC. It specifies CASSGGGTGVGGYTF.

This clone came up a few times. The chain is built from TRBV9 and TRBJ2-2; unclear D gene. Germline V gene data show CDR1 as SGDLS and CDR2 as YYNGEE. CDR3 length equals 15 residues. The ends were cut back, 3 bases at V and 6 bases at J, with 15 bases in the middle. The CDR3: CASSAGLIGAGELFF. CDR3 coding DNA: TGTGCCAGCAGCGCGGGCCTAATAGGCGCCGGGGAGCTGTTTTTT. Combining the CDR3 with reference TRBV9 and TRBJ2-2 gives the whole variable domain DSGVTQTPKHLITATGQRVTLRCSPRSGDLSVYWYQQSLDQGLQFLIQYYNGEERAKGNILERFSAQQFPDLHSELNLSSLELGDSALYFCASSAGLIGAGELFFGEGSRLTVL.

The chain carries TRBV9 and TRBJ2-2; D not certain. V lost 1 base to trimming and J lost 0 bases, with 7 bases between them. Germline CDR1 reads SGDLS; CDR2 reads YYNGEE. The CDR3 sequence is 15 residues long. The CDR3 loop reads CASSVQATNTGELFF. CDR3 DNA sequence: TGTGCCAGCAGCGTACAGGCGACGAACACCGGGGAGCTGTTTTTT.

This rearrangement joins TRBV6-2 or TRBV6-3 to TRBJ2-7, with TRBD1 matching over 8 bases. J lost 1 base, V lost 5 bases, and 10 bases had no gene match. CDR1 and CDR2 (germline): MNHEY, SVGEGT. The CDR3 extends over 16 amino acids. CDR3 protein: CASSASRTGPSYEQYF. CDR3 coding DNA: TGTGCCAGCAGTGCTTCAAGGACAGGGCCTTCCTACGAGCAGTACTTC.

The J gene is TRBJ1-2, the V gene TRBV3-1 (or the pseudogene TRBV3-2), with D unresolved. Germline loops: CDR1 LGHDT, CDR2 YNNKEL (reference sequence). The CDR3 sequence is 13 residues long. V dropped 4 bases and J dropped 3 bases, with 9 bases sitting between them. In DNA form, the CDR3 reads TGTGCCAGCAGCCGATTGCAGGACTATGGCTACACCTTC. It codes for CASSRLQDYGYTF.

The rearrangement joins TRBV6-1 to TRBJ2-1; TRBD2 agrees at 7 bases. The V gene's germline CDR1 is MNHNS and CDR2 SASEGT. Trimming at V came to 1 base and at J to 4 bases, leaving 7 bases not matched to a gene. The CDR3 has 16 amino acids. As DNA, the CDR3 is TGTGCCAGCAGTGAAGGACTAGCTTACCAGTACAATGAGCAGTTCTTC. Translation gives CASSEGLAYQYNEQFF.

The rearrangement uses TRBV7-2 and TRBJ2-3, with D possibly TRBD1 on 5 matching bases. There are 13 residues in the CDR3. Germline values: CDR1 SGHTA, CDR2 FQGNSA. Trimming stripped 5 bases from V and 4 bases from J, with 10 bases between. DNA for the CDR3: TGTGCCAGCAGCCCCCAAGGGGCAGATACGCAGTATTTT. Translating gives CASSPQGADTQYF.

The chain employs TRBV6-5 and TRBJ1-6, with D perhaps matching TRBD1 (6 bases). The CDR3 consists of 14 residues. Trimming removed 5 bases at V and 10 bases at J, with 15 bases between. In germline, CDR1 is MNHEY, CDR2 SVGAGI. The CDR3 spells CASSPDRIRSPLHF. The CDR3 coding sequence is TGTGCCAGCAGTCCCGACAGGATAAGGTCACCCCTCCACTTT.

As to this clone: Germline is not matched at one junction end, which may reflect a read error. The chain joins TRBV30 to TRBJ1-5; D is unresolved. This CDR3 comprises 12 residues. Germline V lookup: CDR1 GTSNPN, CDR2 SVGIG (reference sequence). CDR3 DNA sequence: TGTGCCTCGAGTATTAGCAATCAGCCCCAGCATTTT. This sequence encodes CASSISNQPQHF.

The J gene is TRBJ1-2, the V gene TRBV5-1, with D possibly matching TRBD1 (6 bases). The ends were cut back, 0 bases at V and 2 bases at J, with 20 bases in the middle. Germline V gene sequence: CDR1 SGHRS, CDR2 YFSETQ. This CDR3 contains 18 residues. CDR3 in amino acids: CASSLARGPTSGNYGYTF. For the CDR3, the DNA is TGCGCCAGCAGCTTGGCCAGGGGCCCAACTTCGGGGAACTATGGCTACACCTTC.

The J gene is TRBJ2-7, the V gene TRBV5-6; tentative D call: TRBD1 (5 bases). Germline assignment: CDR1 SGHDT and CDR2 YYEEEE. The CDR3 is 14 residues long. Between the trimmed V and J ends, which lost 4 bases and 0 bases, there was a span of 11 bases. CDR3 sequence: CASSPGHPSYEQYF. DNA for the CDR3: TGTGCCAGCAGCCCCGGACACCCCTCCTACGAGCAGTACTTC.

J is TRBJ1-2 and V is TRBV2, with D unclear. V lost 2 bases and J 0 bases, leaving 4 bases between the germline ends. The CDR3 contains 13 residues. Germline V gene lookup returns CDR1 SNHLY and CDR2 FYNNEI. The CDR3 region is CASSELANYGYTF. DNA of the CDR3: TGTGCCAGCAGTGAACTAGCTAACTATGGCTACACCTTC.

The chain has TRBV6-5 and TRBJ1-6; the match to TRBD1 covers 7 bases. CDR1 and CDR2 from the germline V gene are MNHEY and SVGAGI. The CDR3 length is 15 residues. The junction had 10 bases not matched to a gene; V was cut back by 4 bases and J by 10 bases. The CDR3 bases are TGTGCCAGCAGTTTCCCGAGGGGGCTGGGGTCACCCCTCCACTTT. Protein: CASSFPRGLGSPLHF.

The genes are TRBV9 and TRBJ1-6; D is ambiguous. Germline V gene lookup returns CDR1 SGDLS and CDR2 YYNGEE. Trimming took 4 bases from V and 7 from J, leaving 9 bases between them. The CDR3 has 13 residues. Written as DNA, the CDR3 is TGTGCCAGCAGCTACCAACAGAATTCACCCCTCCACTTT. The encoded protein is CASSYQQNSPLHF.

The rearrangement links TRBV28 to TRBJ2-5, with TRBD1 matching over 8 bases. The junction had 19 bases not matched to a gene; V was cut back by 6 bases and J by 7 bases. CDR3 length: 17 residues. CDR1 MDHEN and CDR2 SYDVKM come from the germline V gene. As DNA, the CDR3 is TGTGCCAGCAGCCTAGCCCCTTCCCAGGGGGCTTTTGGGACCCAGTACTTC. Protein sequence: CASSLAPSQGAFGTQYF.

The CDR3, as DNA: TGTGCCAGCAGCGATGAAGTCTGGGCGGGTGAGCAGTTCTTC. It translates to CASSDEVWAGEQFF. The V gene is TRBV5-5, the J gene TRBJ2-1; D possibly corresponds to TRBD2 (5 bases). Trimming removed 4 bases at V and 9 bases at J, with 17 bases between. The CDR3 contains 14 residues. CDR1 SGHKS and CDR2 YYEKEE come from the germline V gene (reference sequence). Full variable domain (outside the CDR3, taken from reference TRBV5-5 and TRBJ2-1): DAGVTQSPTHLIKTRGQQVTLRCSPISGHKSVSWYQQVLGQGPQFIFQYYEKEERGRGNFPDRFSARQFPNYSSELNVNALLLGDSALYLCASSDEVWAGEQFFGPGTRLTVL.

The chain is built from TRBV5-4 and TRBJ1-1; D is ambiguous. The CDR3 runs 15 residues. CDR1 is SGHNT, CDR2 YYREEE, per germline (reference sequence). Trimming took off 0 bases at V and 0 bases at J, with 9 bases between the two ends. The CDR3 loop reads CASSLDSFMNTEAFF. In nucleotides, the CDR3 is TGTGCCAGCAGCTTGGATTCGTTCATGAACACTGAAGCTTTCTTT.

The chain has TRBV25-1 and TRBJ2-1; D gene unclear. V lost 4 bases and J 4 bases, leaving 17 bases between the germline ends. This CDR3 has 16 amino acids. CDR1 MGHDK and CDR2 SYGVNS come from the germline V gene. CDR3 in amino acids: CASSGMASTYYNEQFF. CDR3 DNA sequence: TGTGCCAGCAGTGGAATGGCATCTACATATTACAATGAGCAGTTCTTC.

The chain recombines TRBV4-3 with TRBJ2-1; TRBD2 aligns across 8 bases. V was pared by 3 bases and J by 2 bases, with 3 bases of the junction left unmatched. Germline V lookup: CDR1 LGHNA, CDR2 YSLEER. The CDR3 runs to 15 residues. The CDR3 loop is CASSQGLGTYNEQFF. The CDR3 DNA reads TGCGCCAGCAGCCAGGGACTAGGCACCTACAATGAGCAGTTCTTC.

The V call is TRBV19, the J call TRBJ2-7; D not certain. With 5 bases removed from V and 3 bases from J, the gap between germline ends came to 17 bases. Germline-derived CDR1 and CDR2 are LNHDA and SQIVND (reference sequence). The length of the CDR3 is 15 residues. The CDR3 reads CASSSLRVSDYEQYF. The CDR3 DNA is TGTGCCAGTAGTTCCCTTAGGGTATCGGACTACGAGCAGTACTTC.